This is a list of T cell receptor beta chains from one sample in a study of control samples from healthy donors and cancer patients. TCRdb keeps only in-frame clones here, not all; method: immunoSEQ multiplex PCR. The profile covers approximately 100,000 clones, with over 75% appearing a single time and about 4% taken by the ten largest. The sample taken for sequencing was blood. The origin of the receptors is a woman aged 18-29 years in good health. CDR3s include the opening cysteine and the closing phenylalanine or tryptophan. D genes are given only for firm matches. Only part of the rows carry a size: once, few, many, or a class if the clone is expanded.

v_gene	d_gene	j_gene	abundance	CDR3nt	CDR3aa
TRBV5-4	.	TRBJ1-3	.	TGTGCCAGCAGCTTGAACAGTGACAGCTCTGGAAACACCATATATTTT	CASSLNSDSSGNTIYF
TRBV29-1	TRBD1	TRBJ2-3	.	TGCAGCGTAGACCGGGACAGGGACACAGATACGCAGTATTTT	CSVDRDRDTDTQYF
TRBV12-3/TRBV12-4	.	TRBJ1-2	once	TGTGCCAGCAGCTTCGGGGATAACTATGGCTACACCTTC	CASSFGDNYGYTF
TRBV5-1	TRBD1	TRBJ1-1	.	TGCGCCAGCAGCCCCGGGACAGTATTAACTGAAGCTTTCTTT	CASSPGTVLTEAFF
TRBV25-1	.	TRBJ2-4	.	TGTGCCAGCAGTGATGTGGGGGATAAAAACATTCAGTACTTC	CASSDVGDKNIQYF
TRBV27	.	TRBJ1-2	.	TGTGCCAGCAGTTGGAATAGGCACCTCTCCGGGGGTGGCTACACCTTC	CASSWNRHLSGGGYTF
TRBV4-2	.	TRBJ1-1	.	TGTGCCAGCAGCCAAGCGTCGGGGTCTAGCACTGAAGCTTTCTTT	CASSQASGSSTEAFF
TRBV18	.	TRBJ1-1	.	TGTGCCAGCTCACCAGGGGGACTTAGGAACACTGAAGCTTTCTTT	CASSPGGLRNTEAFF
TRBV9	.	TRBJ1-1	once	TGTGCCAGCAGCGTAGTTTGGAGGAGGGGAGAAGATAGAGAAGCTTTCTTT	CASSVVWRRGEDREAFF
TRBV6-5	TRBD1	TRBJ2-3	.	TGTGCCAGCAGTCCAGGGACAGACACAGATACGCAGTATTTT	CASSPGTDTDTQYF
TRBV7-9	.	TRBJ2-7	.	TGTGCCAGCAGCTTTCAAACGGGTTTCTACGAGCAGTACTTC	CASSFQTGFYEQYF
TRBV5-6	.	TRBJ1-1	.	TGTGCCAGCAGCTTAACACACACTGAAGCTTTCTTT	CASSLTHTEAFF
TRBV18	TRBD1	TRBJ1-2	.	TGTGCCAGCTCACTGGGACAGGTGACTAACTATGGCTACACCTTC	CASSLGQVTNYGYTF
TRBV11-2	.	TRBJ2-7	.	TGTGCCAGCAGGCGACATACCTACGAGCAGTACTTC	CASRRHTYEQYF
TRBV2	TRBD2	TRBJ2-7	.	TGTGCCAGCATAACCTCTCCGGGGGGGACCCAGGGGGAGCAGTACTTC	CASITSPGGTQGEQYF
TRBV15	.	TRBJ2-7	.	TGTGCCACCAGCAGAGATCCCCCGAGATACGAGCAGTACTTC	CATSRDPPRYEQYF
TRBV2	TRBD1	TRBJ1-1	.	TGTGCCAGCAGTGGACCCGCAGGGGGCGGGGGGACTGAAGCTTTCTTT	CASSGPAGGGGTEAFF
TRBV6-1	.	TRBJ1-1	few	TGTGCCAGCAGTGAATCTGTTATGGGGTACACTGAAGCTTTCTTT	CASSESVMGYTEAFF
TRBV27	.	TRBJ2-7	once	TGTGCCAGCAGTTTAAGGGGGTCGGTCGAGCAGTACTTC	CASSLRGSVEQYF
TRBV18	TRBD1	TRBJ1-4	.	TGTGCCAGCTCCCCACAGACAGGGGGTAGCGAAAAACTGTTTTTT	CASSPQTGGSEKLFF
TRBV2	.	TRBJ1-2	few	TGTGCCAGCAGTGACCCTCAGAGGGGGGACTATGGCTACACCTTC	CASSDPQRGDYGYTF
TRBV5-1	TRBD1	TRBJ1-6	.	TGCGCCAGCAGCGAGAATGGACAGGGGAACTCACCCCTCCACTTT	CASSENGQGNSPLHF
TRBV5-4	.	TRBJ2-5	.	TGTGCCAGCAGCTTGGGACAGGGAGGGGAGACCCAGTACTTC	CASSLGQGGETQYF
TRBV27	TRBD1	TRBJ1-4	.	TGTGCCAGCAGGCTGGACAGGGGGGCCGAAAAACTGTTTTTT	CASRLDRGAEKLFF
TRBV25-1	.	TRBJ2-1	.	TGTGCCAGCTCACTCGAGGGCCCCGCGAATGAGCAGTTCTTC	CASSLEGPANEQFF
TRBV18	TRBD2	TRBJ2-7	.	TGTGCCAGCTCACCACCAGGAGCGGGGAAGGAAGAGCAGTACTTC	CASSPPGAGKEEQYF
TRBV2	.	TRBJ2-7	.	TGTGCCAGCAGGGATCAGGAATTGGGCGAGCAGTACTTC	CASRDQELGEQYF
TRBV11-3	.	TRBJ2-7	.	TGTGCCAGCAGCTTAGGTGTCGGGGCCGAGCAGTACTTC	CASSLGVGAEQYF
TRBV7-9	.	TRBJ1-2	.	TGTGCCAGCAGCTTAGGAACGGGCTACACCTTC	CASSLGTGYTF
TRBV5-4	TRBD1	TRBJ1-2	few	TGTGCCAGCAGTCTTGGGACAGGGGGCTTTTTTGGCTACACCTTC	CASSLGTGGFFGYTF
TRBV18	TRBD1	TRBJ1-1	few	TGTGCCAGCTCACCCGGACAGGGGCCGGGGACTGAAGCTTTCTTT	CASSPGQGPGTEAFF
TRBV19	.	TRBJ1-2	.	TGTGCCAGTACCCCATCCGGAGAGTACTTCTACTATGGCTACACCTTC	CASTPSGEYFYYGYTF
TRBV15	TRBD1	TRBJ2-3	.	TGTGCCACCAGCAGAGAAGCATCAGGGGGCCCAGATACGCAGTATTTT	CATSREASGGPDTQYF
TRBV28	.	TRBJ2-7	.	TGTGCCAGCAGTTTGGCCCCCGGGTTGTACGAGCAGTACTTC	CASSLAPGLYEQYF
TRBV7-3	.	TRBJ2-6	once	TGTGCCAGCAGCCCCACACCGGACACGCCCGACGTCCTGACTTTC	CASSPTPDTPDVLTF
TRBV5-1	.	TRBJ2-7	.	TGCGCCAGCAGCTTGGCGGGGGGCCCTTACGAGCAGTACTTC	CASSLAGGPYEQYF
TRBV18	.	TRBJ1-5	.	TGTGCCAGCTCACCACCGATCGTAAAAGGAAATCAGCCCCAGCATTTT	CASSPPIVKGNQPQHF
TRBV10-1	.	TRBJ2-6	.	TGCGCCAGCAGTGATACCGGGTCTGGGGCCAACGTCCTGACTTTC	CASSDTGSGANVLTF
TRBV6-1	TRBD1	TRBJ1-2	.	TGTGCCAGCAGTTCTTACAGGGGAGATGGCTACACCTTC	CASSSYRGDGYTF
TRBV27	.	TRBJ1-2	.	TGTGCCAGCAGTCAGACACCCTCCTATGGCTACACCTTC	CASSQTPSYGYTF
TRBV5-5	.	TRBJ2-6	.	TGTGCCAGCAGCTTGGAGGGTGCCGGGGCCAACGTCCTGACTTTC	CASSLEGAGANVLTF
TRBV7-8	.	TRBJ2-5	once	TGTGCCAGCAGTACCCCCGGCTCCGGGCTCGAAGAGACCCAGTACTTC	CASSTPGSGLEETQYF
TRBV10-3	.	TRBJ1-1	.	TGTGCCATCAGTGACCACGGGGGGACGTCTGAAGCTTTCTTT	CAISDHGGTSEAFF